This passage covers 28 T cell receptor beta chains from one sample sequenced in a study of T cell repertoires in cytomegalovirus infection. Their specific antigens are unknown. TCRdb recomputed calls from the reads with MiXCR, one row per CDR3 protein. The sample holds 90,000 to 130,000 distinct CDR3 sequences, around a tenth seen once. The sample comprised PBMCs, sequenced either directly or after in vitro stimulation (not recorded which). Receptors originate from a human donor in good health (CMV status not recorded). Some clones in this sample may be carry-over from other donors' samples.

The V gene is TRBV19, the J gene TRBJ1-5; 8 nucleotides align to TRBD1. J lost 5 bases, V lost 4 bases, and 4 bases had no gene match. The CDR3 covers 14 residues. CDR1 is LNHDA, CDR2 SQIVND, per germline (reference sequence). In DNA form, the CDR3 reads TGTGCCAGTAGTAGCCAGGGGGCGTATCAGCCCCAGCATTTT. Protein sequence: CASSSQGAYQPQHF.

In its sample, this clonotype was seen a few times. The CDR3 nucleotides are TGTGCCAGCAGTGAATTCGATGGGATGGGACACAGGGGCGGCGTTGACAATCAGCCCCAGCATTTT. Amino acid sequence: CASSEFDGMGHRGGVDNQPQHF. This sequence joins TRBV25-1 and TRBJ1-5; 7 bases match TRBD1. Trimming cost V 1 base and J 3 bases; bases outside gene matches: 24. Looked up from germline, CDR1 is MGHDK and CDR2 is SYGVNS. CDR3 length: 22 amino acids.

The V call is TRBV19, the J call TRBJ2-1; possible D gene TRBD2, 6 bases. This CDR3 is built from 13 residues. CDR1 is LNHDA and CDR2 is SQIVND in the germline V gene (reference sequence). The germline V and J ends were trimmed by 3 bases and 6 bases, with 9 bases remaining between them. The CDR3 DNA is TGTGCCAGTAGTATGTATAGCGGCAATGAGCAGTTCTTC. As protein: CASSMYSGNEQFF.

This clonotype has a handful of counts. The chain links TRBV7-2 to TRBJ2-3; no reliable D call. The CDR3 length is 16 residues. V was cut by 1 base and J by 0 bases, with 11 bases left in between. Germline V lookup: CDR1 SGHTA, CDR2 FQGNSA. The chain's CDR3 is CASSLEGYPSTDTQYF. The CDR3 nucleotides read TGTGCCAGCAGCTTAGAAGGGTACCCTAGCACAGATACGCAGTATTTT.

About this clonotype: A read error is possible here, since a much larger clone lies one base away. The chain links TRBV12-3 or TRBV12-4 to TRBJ2-1, with D possibly TRBD2 on 6 matching bases. The CDR3 sequence is 14 residues long. V lost 3 bases, J lost 6 bases, and 12 bases lay in between. Here the CDR3 reads CASSFQGGCNEQFF. The CDR3 DNA reads TGTGCCAGCAGTTTCCAAGGAGGGTGCAATGAGCAGTTCTTC.

Ten or more counts support this clonotype. The chain links TRBV7-8 to TRBJ1-5, with a weak D call TRBD1 (5 bases). Trimming stripped 5 bases from V and 1 base from J, with 12 bases between. In germline, CDR1 is SGHVS, CDR2 FQNEAQ. The CDR3 is 15 amino acids. CDR3 nucleotide sequence: TGTGCCAGCAGCGACCGCGGGGGGAGCAATCAGCCCCAGCATTTT. This encodes CASSDRGGSNQPQHF.

This clonotype was counted ten times or more. The chain has TRBV24-1 and TRBJ2-2; TRBD1 matches 10 bases. The CDR3 loop spans 18 amino acids. Trimming at V came to 4 bases and at J to 6 bases, leaving 13 bases not matched to a gene. The germline gives CDR1 KGHDR, CDR2 SFDVKD. CDR3 in amino acids: CATSEHLLGTGAAGELFF. The CDR3 bases are TGTGCCACCAGTGAACATCTTCTGGGGACAGGGGCCGCCGGGGAGCTGTTTTTT.

As for this clonotype: The junction shows a germline mismatch at one end, possibly a read error. This chain joins TRBV7-2 and TRBJ2-7; D is undetermined. The germline V gene encodes CDR1 SGHTA and CDR2 FQGNSA. CDR3 length: 12 residues. The CDR3: CASRLRVVEQYF. CDR3 nucleotides: TGTGCCAGCCGCTTAAGGGTGGTCGAGCAGTACTTC.

This clonotype was detected a few times. The chain combines TRBV28 with TRBJ2-1; 7 bases line up with TRBD1. Per the germline V gene, CDR1 is MDHEN and CDR2 is SYDVKM. The junction had 6 bases not matched to a gene; V was cut back by 5 bases and J by 5 bases. This CDR3 is 14 amino acids long. The CDR3 coding sequence is TGTGCCAGCAGTGTAACCGGGACAGACAATGAGCAGTTCTTC. Amino acids: CASSVTGTDNEQFF.

This clonotype came up a few times. The J gene is TRBJ1-6, the V gene TRBV14; D is unclear. V was shortened by 2 bases and J by 5 bases, with 7 bases between the two germline ends. This CDR3 has 14 amino acids. Per the germline V gene, CDR1 is SGHDN and CDR2 is FVKESK. The CDR3 coding sequence is TGTGCCAGCAGCCAAAGGGTCCATAATTCACCCCTCCACTTT. Residues: CASSQRVHNSPLHF.

This clonotype has only a few counts. The chain is built from TRBV19 and TRBJ2-2, with 11 bases that match TRBD2. The trim removed 6 bases at V and 7 bases at J, leaving 10 bases unmatched. Germline V gene sequence: CDR1 LNHDA, CDR2 SQIVND (reference sequence). The CDR3 is 16 amino acids. The CDR3 region is CASRGSGRAGSGELFF. The CDR3 coding sequence is TGTGCCAGTAGGGGTAGCGGGAGGGCCGGTAGCGGGGAGCTGTTTTTT.

The chain couples TRBV12-3 or TRBV12-4 to TRBJ2-1, with TRBD1 identical over 10 bases. This CDR3 contains 15 residues. Trimming at V came to 4 bases and at J to 8 bases, leaving 8 bases not matched to a gene. CDR3 loop: CASSSSGQGRYEQFF. In DNA form, the CDR3 reads TGTGCCAGCAGTTCCTCGGGACAGGGGAGATATGAGCAGTTCTTC.

The chain's CDR3 is CASSSTGAPSPLHF. As DNA, the CDR3 is TGTGCCAGCAGTTCGACAGGGGCCCCCTCACCCCTCCACTTT. The chain links TRBV6-5 to TRBJ1-6; TRBD1 matches at 8 bases. The CDR3 is 14 amino acids. V was clipped by 4 bases and J by 10 bases; unmatched bases: 6. CDR1 and CDR2 from the germline V gene are MNHEY and SVGAGI.

This clonotype has a handful of counts. The chain combines TRBV7-9 with TRBJ2-7; unclear D gene. The CDR3 sequence is 14 residues long. Trimming shortened V by 3 bases and J by 2 bases, and 11 bases separated the two germline ends. Germline V CDR1 and CDR2: SEHNR, FQNEAQ (reference sequence). This CDR3 reads CASSFYPRTYEQYF. The CDR3, as DNA: TGTGCCAGCAGCTTTTACCCACGGACCTACGAGCAGTACTTC.

This clonotype was recorded many times. The rearrangement links TRBV28 to TRBJ2-3, with D unclear. Trimming took off 7 bases at V and 2 bases at J, with 7 bases between the two ends. The CDR3 runs to 12 residues. The germline V gene has CDR1 MDHEN and CDR2 SYDVKM. CDR3 DNA sequence: TGTGCCAGCAAGACCGACACAGATACGCAGTATTTT. It is translated as CASKTDTDTQYF.

The rearrangement uses TRBV15 and TRBJ1-6; D is possibly TRBD1 (5 bases). Germline CDR1 is LNHNV and CDR2 is YYDKDF (reference sequence). With 3 bases removed from V and 0 bases from J, the gap between germline ends came to 15 bases. This CDR3 spans 18 amino acids. The CDR3 reads CATSSRDSRSSYNSPLHF. The CDR3 DNA reads TGTGCCACCAGCAGTCGGGACTCACGGAGCTCCTATAATTCACCCCTCCACTTT.

This clonotype was found a few times. This chain uses TRBV28 with TRBJ2-7; D may be TRBD1 (5 bases). The CDR3 length is 16 residues. V was cut by 3 bases and J by 7 bases, with 22 bases left in between. Looked up from germline, CDR1 is MDHEN and CDR2 is SYDVKM. The CDR3 sequence: CASSFQPPQGPKEQYF. CDR3 DNA: TGTGCCAGCAGTTTTCAACCCCCCCAGGGCCCTAAGGAGCAGTACTTC. The variable domain in full, with the rest retrieved from reference TRBV28 and TRBJ2-7, is DVKVTQSSRYLVKRTGEKVFLECVQDMDHENMFWYRQDPGLGLRLIYFSYDVKMKEKGDIPEGYSVSREKKERFSLILESASTNQTSMYLCASSFQPPQGPKEQYFGPGTRLTVT.

This clonotype was seen repeatedly, ten times or more. The chain carries TRBV6-2 or TRBV6-3 and TRBJ2-1, with D perhaps TRBD2 (5 bases). The germline CDR1 and CDR2 sequences are MNHEY and SVGEGT. Trimming took off 2 bases at V and 2 bases at J, with 10 bases between the two ends. This CDR3 has 15 amino acids. CDR3 region: CASSYASGPYNEQFF. Here the CDR3 DNA reads TGTGCCAGCAGTTACGCCAGCGGTCCCTACAATGAGCAGTTCTTC.

This clonotype was seen many times. The chain carries TRBV7-9 and TRBJ2-7; perhaps TRBD2 as D (5 bases). Trimming shortened V by 4 bases and J by 4 bases, and 14 bases separated the two germline ends. The CDR3 runs to 14 residues. Germline values: CDR1 SEHNR, CDR2 FQNEAQ (reference sequence). The CDR3 is CASSSGGREYEQYF. The CDR3 nucleotides read TGTGCCAGCAGCTCAGGAGGCAGAGAGTACGAGCAGTACTTC.

In this sample, this clonotype turned up many times. The rearrangement links TRBV10-3 to TRBJ2-7, with TRBD1 identical over 10 bases. Per germline, CDR1 ENHRY and CDR2 SYGVKD. V lost 0 bases, J lost 3 bases, and 2 bases stayed unmatched. The CDR3 is 15 amino acids. CDR3 amino acids: CAISESWTGGYEQYV. CDR3 DNA: TGTGCCATCAGTGAGTCGTGGACAGGGGGCTACGAGCAGTACGTC.

Many counts were recorded for this clonotype. The genes are TRBV7-2 and TRBJ2-1; TRBD1 is a possible D gene (5 bases). The CDR3 consists of 16 residues. CDR1 is SGHTA and CDR2 is FQGNSA in the germline V gene. V was trimmed by 6 bases and J by 3 bases, leaving 18 bases between them. This chain's CDR3 is CASSRSSSGNYNEQFF. Written as DNA, the CDR3 is TGTGCCAGCAGTCGAAGTAGCTCAGGGAACTACAATGAGCAGTTCTTC. The complete variable domain, with remaining parts taken from reference TRBV7-2 and TRBJ2-1, reads GAGVSQSPSNKVTEKGKDVELRCDPISGHTALYWYRQSLGQGLEFLIYFQGNSAPDKSGLPSDRFSAERTGGSVSTLTIQRTQQEDSAVYLCASSRSSSGNYNEQFFGPGTRLTVL.

The CDR3 DNA sequence: TGTGCCAGCAGTTACTCGAACAGTTGGGATTTGGGCACTGAAGCTTTCTTT. It specifies CASSYSNSWDLGTEAFF. The chain recombines TRBV6-5 with TRBJ1-1; no clear D. CDR1 and CDR2 (germline): MNHEY, SVGAGI. Trimming took off 0 bases at V and 4 bases at J, with 18 bases between the two ends. This CDR3 is built from 17 residues.

This clonotype was counted only a few times. The chain carries TRBV20-1 and TRBJ2-1; possible D gene TRBD1, 5 bases. The CDR3 covers 13 residues. From germline, CDR1 is DFQATT and CDR2 SNEGSKA (reference sequence). Deletions cut 5 bases from V and 8 bases from J, with 16 bases between. In DNA, the CDR3 is TGCAGTGCTGGGAATAGGTGGGGCGATGAGCAGTTCTTC. Encoded protein: CSAGNRWGDEQFF.

The chain employs TRBV7-6 and TRBJ1-4, with TRBD1 as a possible D gene (6 bases). Trimming removed 3 bases at V and 5 bases at J, with 13 bases between. This CDR3 is built from 15 residues. The V gene's germline CDR1 is SGHVS and CDR2 FNYEAQ. The CDR3 loop reads CASSFMTGPNEKLFF. In nucleotides, the CDR3 is TGTGCCAGCAGCTTTATGACAGGCCCGAATGAAAAACTGTTTTTT.

There are many counts of this clonotype. This chain links TRBV4-3 with TRBJ1-1; D is undetermined. CDR3 length: 14 amino acids. Germline V CDR1 and CDR2: LGHNA, YSLEER. Between the trimmed V and J ends, which lost 8 bases and 4 bases, there was a span of 17 bases. This CDR3 is CASRKRGGRTEAFF. CDR3 nucleotides: TGCGCCAGCCGTAAACGGGGTGGACGCACTGAAGCTTTCTTT.

At least ten counts were recorded for this clonotype. The chain links TRBV12-3 or TRBV12-4 to TRBJ2-1; TRBD2 matches at 7 bases. The CDR3 is 14 residues long. Trimming took 6 bases from V and 4 from J; bases not matched to a gene: 6. The DNA of the CDR3 is TGTGCCAGCAGCCAGAGTAGCGGGTACAATGAGCAGTTCTTC. This encodes CASSQSSGYNEQFF.

This clonotype was seen only a few times. The chain recombines TRBV14 with TRBJ2-1, with a possible D match to TRBD2 (6 bases). Trimming removed 0 bases from V and 6 bases from J, with 12 bases in between. Germline CDR1 SGHDN, CDR2 FVKESK. CDR3 length equals 15 residues. In DNA, the CDR3 is TGTGCCAGCAGCCAAGATGGAAGGAGGGCCAATGAGCAGTTCTTC. This gives the protein CASSQDGRRANEQFF.

At least ten counts were recorded for this clonotype. The chain joins TRBV7-2 to TRBJ2-3; D unresolved. The V gene lost 2 bases and the J gene lost 6 bases, with 9 bases spanning the gap. This CDR3 contains 13 residues. The germline V gene has CDR1 SGHTA and CDR2 FQGNSA. In nucleotides, the CDR3 is TGTGCCAGCAGCTTAAGAGTCAGGGATACGCAGTATTTT. Its translation: CASSLRVRDTQYF.